This TCR beta chain was profiled in a study of TIL therapy for anti-PD-1-resistant metastatic lung cancer. This clone has just one count. The germline CDR1 and CDR2 sequences are SGHAT and FQNNGV. The trim removed 7 bases at V and 0 bases at J, leaving 10 bases unmatched. The CDR3 runs to 19 residues. The immunoSEQ assay was v3. Repertoires were generated with immunoSEQ multiplex PCR, while TCRdb's copy carries only in-frame clones and drops some. Of 9,500 to 15,000 clones in the sample, 70% to 80% were seen once. Specified time point: pre-treatment sample, taken before nivolumab and TIL therapy. This material consisted of blood, taken at baseline. The genes are TRBV11-2 and TRBJ2-3; TRBD2 aligns across 16 bases. This sequence was found in a person aged 25 to 85 with non-small cell lung cancer. CDR3 sequence: CASTDSGLAGGPSTDTQYF. The CDR3 DNA reads TGTGCCAGCACCGACTCGGGACTAGCGGGAGGGCCGAGCACAGATACGCAGTATTTT.